This entry concerns a single T cell receptor beta chain. This sample stems from a study of technical replicates of blood from several donors. The assay was immunoSEQ multiplex PCR, and TCRdb's table has in-frame clones only and misses some. The table records roughly 87,000 clones, roughly 90% of them present only once. This clonotype was sampled from a human donor in good health. The sequencing sample was made of T cells isolated from PBMCs.

CDR3 nucleotide sequence: TGTGCCACCCACCGGGGACAACCCTACAATGAGCAGTTCTTC. Translating it yields CATHRGQPYNEQFF. The V gene is TRBV6-5, the J gene TRBJ2-1, with D tentatively TRBD1 (6 bases). This CDR3 contains 14 residues. Between the trimmed V and J ends, which lost 10 bases and 2 bases, there was a span of 15 bases. Germline V gene sequence: CDR1 MNHEY, CDR2 SVGAGI.